This TCR beta chain was profiled in a study of graft-versus-host responses after intestinal transplantation. Study at large: Tacrolimus and steroids were given for two to three years to all recipients after anti-thymocyte globulin induction. Study-level findings and limits: Investigators detected GvH clones in recipient marrow, with some emerging earlier in ileum or blood. GvH clone levels peaked in circulation, and this peak was associated with early post-transplant HvG declines. When patients had graft-donor T cell macrochimerism, their allografts held high graft-versus-host to host-versus-graft clonal ratios.

Concerning this clone: The target antigen is unknown.

Here immunoSEQ multiplex PCR was the method, and the copy in TCRdb shows in-frame clones only, minus some. The sample carries around 71,000 clones, roughly 92% recorded once. This CDR3 contains 15 residues. V was cut by 9 bases and J by 2 bases, with 19 bases left in between. CDR1 and CDR2 (germline): LNHDA, SQIVND (reference sequence). This receptor was taken from a human patient who received an intestinal transplant, so some T cells may come from the graft donor. This chain uses TRBV19 with TRBJ2-5; D is perhaps TRBD2 (6 bases). The sample was bone marrow, taken 734 days after intestinal transplantation. CDR3 residues: CASRSRRGSQETQYF. The CDR3 DNA is TGTGCCAGCCGTAGTCGCCGGGGGTCTCAAGAGACCCAGTACTTC.